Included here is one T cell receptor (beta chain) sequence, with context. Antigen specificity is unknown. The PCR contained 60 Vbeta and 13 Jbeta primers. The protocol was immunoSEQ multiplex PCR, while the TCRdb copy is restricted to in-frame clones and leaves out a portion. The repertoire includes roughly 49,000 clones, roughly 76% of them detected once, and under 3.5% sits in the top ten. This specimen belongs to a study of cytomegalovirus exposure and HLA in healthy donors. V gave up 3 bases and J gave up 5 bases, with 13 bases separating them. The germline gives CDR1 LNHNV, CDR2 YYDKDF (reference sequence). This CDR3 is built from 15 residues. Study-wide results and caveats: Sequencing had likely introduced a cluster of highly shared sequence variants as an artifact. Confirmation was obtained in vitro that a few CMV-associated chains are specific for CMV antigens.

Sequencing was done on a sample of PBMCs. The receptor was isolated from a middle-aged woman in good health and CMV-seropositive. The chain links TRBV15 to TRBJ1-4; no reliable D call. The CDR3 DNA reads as TGTGCCACCAGCAGGACGGACGGGATGAATGAAAAACTGTTTTTT. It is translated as CATSRTDGMNEKLFF.